What follows are 27 T cell receptor beta chains derived from one specimen sequenced in a study of blood T cells in healthy people across ages. Primed by a sample-barcoded 5' primer and a J-beta primer mix, a second PCR proceeded for roughly 6 to 12 cycles. TCRdb reprocessed the 5' RACE reads via MiXCR and lists one record per CDR3 protein. The data show some 1,800,000 distinct CDR3 sequences, 39% seen once. The sequencing input was blood. All receptors come from a human donor in good health.

This rearrangement joins TRBV20-1 to TRBJ1-5; D call uncertain. V was pared by 0 bases and J by 1 base, with 13 bases between. Germline V gene lookup returns CDR1 DFQATT and CDR2 SNEGSKA (reference sequence). The CDR3 has 16 amino acids. The CDR3 DNA reads as TGCAGTGCTAGAGATCGCGCGGGAACCAGCAATCAGCCCCAGCATTTT. Amino acids: CSARDRAGTSNQPQHF.

The chain has TRBV12-3 or TRBV12-4 and TRBJ2-5, with no clear D. Trimming left V 5 bases short and J 5 bases short, with 15 bases between. The CDR3 contains 14 residues. CDR3 protein: CASSRVRAGETQYF. As DNA, the CDR3 is TGTGCCAGCAGTAGAGTACGGGCCGGCGAGACCCAGTACTTC.

V and J are TRBV9 and TRBJ2-3; unclear D gene. The CDR3 consists of 15 residues. Germline CDR1 SGDLS, CDR2 YYNGEE. Trimming removed 4 bases from V and 0 bases from J, with 12 bases in between. The CDR3, as DNA: TGTGCCAGCAGCCCTCACCCGGGTAGCACAGATACGCAGTATTTT. Residues: CASSPHPGSTDTQYF.

V and J are TRBV6-5 and TRBJ1-6; TRBD1 might be the D (5 bases). Trimming cost V 10 bases and J 10 bases, with 17 bases left between them. Germline values: CDR1 MNHEY, CDR2 SVGAGI. There are 13 residues in the CDR3. The CDR3 nucleotides read TGTGCCAACCCGACAGAACGGGACTCACCCCTCCACTTT. Translated: CANPTERDSPLHF.

V gene TRBV20-1 combines with J gene TRBJ2-3; D is unresolved. Deletions cut 1 base from V and 2 bases from J, with 10 bases between. This CDR3 comprises 14 residues. Germline loops: CDR1 DFQATT, CDR2 SNEGSKA (reference sequence). In DNA form, the CDR3 reads TGCAGTGCTAGAGCGGTGACCGCCACAGATACGCAGTATTTT. Translating it yields CSARAVTATDTQYF.

The chain is built from TRBV2 and TRBJ2-5; 7 positions agree with TRBD2. This CDR3 is 12 amino acids long. The V gene end was trimmed by 5 bases and the J gene end by 11 bases; junction bases not matched to a gene: 8. Looked up from germline, CDR1 is SNHLY and CDR2 is FYNNEI. The CDR3 nucleotides read TGTGCCAGCAGTAAGATTGGGGGGGAGCAGTACTTC. As protein: CASSKIGGEQYF.

V and J are TRBV2 and TRBJ1-1; D not certain. Germline loops: CDR1 SNHLY, CDR2 FYNNEI. This CDR3 is 12 amino acids long. Trimming left V 7 bases short and J 4 bases short, with 10 bases between. The CDR3 nucleotides read TGTGCCAGCAAGCCCTGGGGCACTGAAGCTTTCTTT. Amino acids: CASKPWGTEAFF. Combining the CDR3 with reference TRBV2 and TRBJ1-1 gives the whole variable domain EPEVTQTPSHQVTQMGQEVILRCVPISNHLYFYWYRQILGQKVEFLVSFYNNEISEKSEIFDDQFSVERPDGSNFTLKIRSTKLEDSAMYFCASKPWGTEAFFGQGTRLTVV.

This chain uses TRBV4-2 with TRBJ2-1; D not resolved. Germline V gene data show CDR1 as LGHNA and CDR2 as YNFKEQ. The CDR3 is 15 amino acids. The ends were cut back, 4 bases at V and 3 bases at J, with 13 bases in the middle. The CDR3 coding sequence is TGTGCCAGCAGCCCTGCGGTCAAAATCTACAATGAGCAGTTCTTC. Amino acid sequence: CASSPAVKIYNEQFF.

A few counts support this clonotype. The gene calls are TRBV11-2 and TRBJ2-3; 9 bases are a match to TRBD2. Germline V gene sequence: CDR1 SGHAT, CDR2 FQNNGV. The CDR3 consists of 15 residues. J gave up 5 bases and V 7 bases, and 10 bases lay outside the gene matches. CDR3 residues: CASTLGGGAGDTQYF. Here the CDR3 DNA reads TGTGCCAGCACTCTTGGCGGGGGGGCAGGAGATACGCAGTATTTT.

The chain combines TRBV20-1 with TRBJ2-1; the match to TRBD1 covers 7 bases. The CDR3 length is 14 residues. V lost 4 bases and J lost 5; bases outside the gene matches: 8. Per the germline V gene, CDR1 is DFQATT and CDR2 is SNEGSKA (reference sequence). The CDR3 sequence is CSAKGQPLNNEQFF. The CDR3 bases are TGCAGTGCTAAGGGACAGCCATTAAACAATGAGCAGTTCTTC.

The table lists this clonotype with a few counts. A junction end diverges from the germline sequence, so it may reflect a read error. The chain combines TRBV13 with TRBJ2-7; 7 nucleotides match TRBD1. Germline V CDR1 and CDR2: PRHDT, FYEKMQ (reference sequence). The CDR3 covers 16 residues. The CDR3 DNA reads as TGTGCCGGCAGCTTAGGCTCTACAGGGGTCCCCTACGAGCAGTACTTC. The encoded protein is CAGSLGSTGVPYEQYF.

The rearrangement links TRBV5-1 to TRBJ2-1; 9 bases are shared with TRBD2. This CDR3 comprises 15 residues. V shed 5 bases, J shed 4 bases, and the junction held 7 bases outside the gene matches. In germline, CDR1 is SGHRS, CDR2 YFSETQ. In nucleotides, the CDR3 is TGCGCCAGCAGTCAAAGCGGGGGGCATTACAATGAGCAGTTCTTC. Protein product: CASSQSGGHYNEQFF.

The rearrangement joins TRBV12-3 or TRBV12-4 to TRBJ2-7; 10 nucleotides match TRBD2. This CDR3 is 16 amino acids long. Germline trimming cut 1 base from V and 5 bases from J; bases unmatched to any gene: 8. The DNA of the CDR3 is TGTGCCAGCAGTTTAGGGTATACTAGCGGGGTCGACGAGCAGTACTTC. Protein sequence: CASSLGYTSGVDEQYF.

CDR3 region: CAISSRMEETQYF. The CDR3 coding sequence is TGTGCCATCAGTTCCCGTATGGAGGAGACCCAGTACTTC. The chain has TRBV10-3 and TRBJ2-5, with D uncertain. The CDR3 loop spans 13 amino acids. Germline CDR1 ENHRY, CDR2 SYGVKD. V shed 5 bases and J shed 5 bases, with 12 bases lying between them.

The table lists this clonotype with a few counts. The gene calls are TRBV28 and TRBJ1-2; D is possibly TRBD1 (6 bases). This CDR3 contains 15 residues. Trimming pared 6 bases from V and 4 bases from J, leaving 18 bases between. Germline-derived CDR1 and CDR2 are MDHEN and SYDVKM. CDR3 nucleotide sequence: TGTGCCAGCAGGCTGCTGCAGGGGACCCTCTATGGCTACACCTTC. Encoded protein: CASRLLQGTLYGYTF.

The chain joins TRBV10-3 to TRBJ2-3, with 11 bases identical to TRBD1. Unmatched junction bases numbered 11, after V lost 3 bases and J lost 3 bases. This CDR3 has 18 residues. Looked up from germline, CDR1 is ENHRY and CDR2 is SYGVKD. In nucleotides, the CDR3 is TGTGCCATCAGTGACGGGACAGGGGGGGCTAGGGGGACAGATACGCAGTATTTT. Amino acid sequence: CAISDGTGGARGTDTQYF.

The J gene is TRBJ1-5, the V gene TRBV5-1; no definite D call. Germline CDR1 and CDR2: SGHRS and YFSETQ. V lost 4 bases and J lost 0, with 8 bases in between. The CDR3 is 14 amino acids. The CDR3 nucleotides read TGCGCCAGCAGCCCTGAGTCTAGCAATCAGCCCCAGCATTTT. Protein product: CASSPESSNQPQHF.

J is TRBJ2-3 and V is TRBV7-2, with TRBD1 identical over 8 bases. This CDR3 contains 14 residues. The J segment lost 4 bases and the V segment lost 5 bases, leaving 5 bases of the junction unmatched. Germline V gives CDR1 SGHTA, CDR2 FQGNSA. As DNA, the CDR3 is TGTGCCAGCAGCGTTCGACAGGGGTCAGATACGCAGTATTTT. Its translation: CASSVRQGSDTQYF.

The V gene is TRBV15, the J gene TRBJ2-2, with TRBD1 identical over 9 bases. CDR1 is LNHNV and CDR2 is YYDKDF in the germline V gene (reference sequence). With 1 base clipped from V and 4 bases from J, the junction kept 7 bases outside the gene matches. The length of the CDR3 is 17 residues. The CDR3 spells CATSRGLNRGRTGELFF. The CDR3 DNA reads TGTGCCACCAGCAGAGGATTAAACAGGGGGCGCACCGGGGAGCTGTTTTTT.

The chain uses TRBV18 and TRBJ2-4; 12 bases line up with TRBD2. J gave up 4 bases and V 6 bases, and 4 bases lay outside the gene matches. CDR3 size: 15 residues. Germline CDR1 and CDR2: KGHSH and LQKENI. CDR3 loop: CASSSGTSGKNIQYF. In DNA, the CDR3 is TGTGCCAGCTCGTCCGGGACTAGCGGGAAAAACATTCAGTACTTC. The full variable domain, completed using reference TRBV18 and TRBJ2-4, is NAGVMQNPRHLVRRRGQEARLRCSPMKGHSHVYWYRQLPEEGLKFMVYLQKENIIDESGMPKERFSAEFPKEGPSILRIQQVVRGDSAAYFCASSSGTSGKNIQYFGAGTRLSVL.

The chain recombines TRBV28 with TRBJ1-1; no firm D call. CDR3 length equals 19 residues. CDR1 and CDR2 from the germline V gene are MDHEN and SYDVKM. V lost 10 bases, J lost 0 bases, and 30 bases lay in between. The CDR3 DNA is TGTGCCACCCAAGTTCTCGGACCCAAAGGGTACGTCATGAACACTGAAGCTTTCTTT. This sequence encodes CATQVLGPKGYVMNTEAFF.

This clonotype was found a few times. One junction end disagrees with the germline gene, perhaps due to a read error. CDR3 loop: CVSSWGEFGGYTF. In DNA form, the CDR3 reads TGTGTCAGCAGCTGGGGGGAATTCGGTGGCTACACCTTC. The chain links TRBV7-9 to TRBJ1-2; tentatively, D is TRBD1 (5 bases). The germline V gene encodes CDR1 SEHNR and CDR2 FQNEAQ (reference sequence). The CDR3 loop spans 13 amino acids.

The J gene is TRBJ2-1, the V gene TRBV4-3; tentative D call: TRBD2 (7 bases). CDR1 is LGHNA, CDR2 YSLEER, per germline. The CDR3 covers 16 residues. V shed 1 base and J shed 5 bases, with 15 bases lying between them. CDR3: CASSQVGGGLDNEQFF. CDR3 in DNA: TGCGCCAGCAGCCAAGTAGGGGGGGGGCTAGACAATGAGCAGTTCTTC.

The chain couples TRBV20-1 to TRBJ1-4; 12 bases agree with TRBD1. The CDR3 is 15 amino acids. J gave up 7 bases and V 5 bases, and 8 bases lay outside the gene matches. Germline assignment: CDR1 DFQATT and CDR2 SNEGSKA (reference sequence). DNA for the CDR3: TGCAGTGCTCCCGGGACAGGGGGCGGGAGTGAAAAACTGTTTTTT. It encodes CSAPGTGGGSEKLFF.

Concerning this clonotype itself: The germline gene is not matched at one end of the junction; a read error may be the cause. The chain carries TRBV15 and TRBJ1-5, with D maybe TRBD1 (6 bases). The CDR3 runs 16 residues. Germline V lookup: CDR1 LNHNV, CDR2 YYDKDF (reference sequence). DNA for the CDR3: TGTGCCACCAGCGGAGAGGGGGTCTATAGCAATCAGCCCCAGCATTTT. This codes for CATSGEGVYSNQPQHF.

This chain connects TRBV4-3 to TRBJ2-7; D not certain. V was clipped by 0 bases and J by 0 bases, with 9 bases between them. CDR1 and CDR2 from the germline V gene are LGHNA and YSLEER. The CDR3 is 15 amino acids. The CDR3 bases are TGCGCCAGCAGCCAAGATATAGGGATCTCCTACGAGCAGTACTTC. Protein: CASSQDIGISYEQYF.

This clonotype occurred a few times. The chain has TRBV5-6 and TRBJ2-7; D possibly corresponds to TRBD1 (6 bases). Germline values: CDR1 SGHDT, CDR2 YYEEEE. The CDR3 length is 14 residues. V lost 4 bases and J lost 6, with 17 bases in between. CDR3 region: CASSPTGLSGEQYF. DNA of the CDR3: TGTGCCAGCAGCCCGACAGGATTGTCGGGCGAGCAGTACTTC.